These 25 T cell receptor beta chains share one sample of origin, sequenced in a study of blood T cell repertoires in COVID-19 (dated by TCRdb to about 2020). The receptor library was made with the immunoSEQ multiplex PCR assay. Entries here come from immuneACCESS through TCRdb and include only in-frame sequences with V and J called. Some clones fail to appear in such tables; in the studies checked, an unresolved V gene covers under half of the shortfall, and the cause of the remainder is unknown. Counted in this sample were tens of thousands of clones; 65% to 75% of them appeared once. The ten largest clonotypes hold 28% of the sample. Sequenced sample: peripheral blood. The source is an elderly woman with acute or convalescent COVID-19.

This chain connects TRBV9 to TRBJ1-2; 7 bases match TRBD1. Losses at the gene ends were 2 bases for V and 8 bases for J; bases not matched to a gene: 12. This CDR3 contains 15 residues. In germline, CDR1 is SGDLS, CDR2 YYNGEE. The chain's CDR3 is CASSVGTDSFEGYTF. For the CDR3, the DNA is TGTGCCAGCAGCGTCGGGACAGATTCCTTCGAGGGCTACACCTTC.

This chain links TRBV10-3 with TRBJ1-3, with D perhaps TRBD1 (5 bases). Deletions cut 10 bases from V and 2 bases from J, with 15 bases between. Germline CDR1 ENHRY, CDR2 SYGVKD. This CDR3 comprises 14 residues. In DNA form, the CDR3 reads TGTGCCACACGGGGGGGGAGTACTGGAAACACCATATATTTT. Translation gives CATRGGSTGNTIYF.

This clone showed up just once. V and J are TRBV5-1 and TRBJ2-2, with a tentative D call TRBD2 (6 bases). The CDR3 has 15 amino acids. V shed 4 bases and J shed 4 bases, with 14 bases lying between them. CDR1 and CDR2 from the germline V gene are SGHRS and YFSETQ. The chain's CDR3 is CASSLTGRGTGELFF. CDR3 nucleotide sequence: TGCGCCAGCAGCCTGACGGGGCGGGGCACCGGGGAGCTGTTTTTT.

This clone came up a few times. This rearrangement joins TRBV7-2 to TRBJ1-1, with 7 nucleotides matching TRBD1. The CDR3 is made up of 12 amino acids. Germline CDR1 and CDR2: SGHTA and FQGNSA. Unmatched junction bases numbered 8, after V lost 4 bases and J lost 12 bases. CDR3 in amino acids: CASSSLTGRTFF. CDR3 nucleotides: TGTGCCAGCAGCTCACTGACAGGGCGGACTTTCTTT.

CDR3 in amino acids: CASSTSPTSGNEQFF. CDR3 sequence (DNA): TGTGCCAGCAGCACATCCCCGACTAGCGGGAATGAGCAGTTCTTC. The chain is built from TRBV11-2 and TRBJ2-1; TRBD2 agrees at 10 bases. V lost 5 bases to trimming and J lost 7 bases; unmatched junction nucleotides: 8. The length of the CDR3 is 15 residues. Germline CDR1 SGHAT, CDR2 FQNNGV.

CDR3 in amino acids: CSASSSGRGEQFF. The DNA for the CDR3 is TGCAGTGCTAGTTCTAGCGGGAGGGGTGAGCAGTTCTTC. V is TRBV20-1 and J is TRBJ2-1; TRBD2 agrees at 12 bases. Unmatched junction bases numbered 3, after V lost 3 bases and J lost 9 bases. Looked up from germline, CDR1 is DFQATT and CDR2 is SNEGSKA (reference sequence). The CDR3 contains 13 residues.

This chain uses TRBV7-9 with TRBJ1-6; perhaps TRBD1 as D (6 bases). Germline CDR1 and CDR2: SEHNR and FQNEAQ (reference sequence). Trimming took 4 bases from V and 0 from J, leaving 16 bases between them. The CDR3 is 18 amino acids. In DNA, the CDR3 is TGTGCCAGCAGCTCCGATGGGGGGGCAGGCTCCTATAATTCACCCCTCCACTTT. Protein: CASSSDGGAGSYNSPLHF.

This rearrangement joins TRBV9 to TRBJ2-1; tentative D call: TRBD2 (6 bases). The CDR3 length is 16 residues. From germline, CDR1 is SGDLS and CDR2 YYNGEE. Trimming stripped 0 bases from V and 4 bases from J, with 14 bases between. The CDR3, as DNA: TGTGCCAGCAGCGTAGAGGAGGGCCTCCGATACAATGAGCAGTTCTTC. Its translation: CASSVEEGLRYNEQFF.

This chain connects TRBV2 to TRBJ2-1, with D possibly matching TRBD1 (5 bases). Trimming took off 8 bases at V and 7 bases at J, with 18 bases between the two ends. The germline V gene encodes CDR1 SNHLY and CDR2 FYNNEI. This CDR3 spans 14 amino acids. The CDR3 reads CASLGVSGRNEQFF. DNA of the CDR3: TGTGCCAGCCTAGGGGTAAGTGGCAGAAATGAGCAGTTCTTC.

This chain uses TRBV9 with TRBJ2-1, with D possibly TRBD2 on 6 matching bases. Trimming shortened V by 0 bases and J by 4 bases, and 8 bases separated the two germline ends. The CDR3 runs to 14 residues. Germline V CDR1 and CDR2: SGDLS, YYNGEE. The CDR3 here is CASSVGTKYNEQFF. The CDR3, as DNA: TGTGCCAGCAGCGTAGGGACTAAGTACAATGAGCAGTTCTTC.

By proportion, this clone is medium-sized. This chain joins TRBV19 and TRBJ2-2; 7 nucleotides match TRBD2. J lost 7 bases, V lost 10 bases, and 6 bases had no gene match. Germline CDR1 is LNHDA and CDR2 is SQIVND (reference sequence). The CDR3 is made up of 12 amino acids. CDR3 nucleotide sequence: TGTGCCATCGGGCGGGGGATCGGGGAGCTGTTTTTT. Its protein product is CAIGRGIGELFF.

The chain combines TRBV6-4 with TRBJ2-6; 8 bases align to TRBD1. This CDR3 contains 16 residues. Looked up from germline, CDR1 is MRHNA and CDR2 is SNTAGT. After removal of 4 bases from V and 2 bases from J, the junction contained 4 bases not matched to a gene. The CDR3 DNA follows: TGTGCCAGCAGTGGGTCAGGGGGCGCTGGGGCCAACGTCCTGACTTTC. Its translation is CASSGSGGAGANVLTF.

This chain uses TRBV7-2 with TRBJ2-3; D is unresolved. V was clipped by 3 bases and J by 6 bases, with 7 bases between them. Germline V gene data show CDR1 as SGHTA and CDR2 as FQGNSA. The CDR3 has 12 amino acids. The CDR3 bases are TGTGCCAGCAGCTTTAAAGCGGATACGCAGTATTTT. Amino acid sequence: CASSFKADTQYF. Full variable domain (missing parts from reference TRBV7-2 and TRBJ2-3): GAGVSQSPSNKVTEKGKDVELRCDPISGHTALYWYRQSLGQGLEFLIYFQGNSAPDKSGLPSDRFSAERTGGSVSTLTIQRTQQEDSAVYLCASSFKADTQYFGPGTRLTVL.

This rearrangement joins TRBV5-1 to TRBJ2-6; 7 nucleotides line up with TRBD2. V dropped 0 bases and J dropped 1; count of bases not matched to a gene: 1. CDR3 size: 16 residues. Germline V CDR1 and CDR2: SGHRS, YFSETQ. The CDR3 coding sequence is TGCGCCAGCAGCTTGGCGGGGGGATCTGGGGCCAACGTCCTGACTTTC. Translated: CASSLAGGSGANVLTF. The full variable domain, with the rest looked up from reference TRBV5-1 and TRBJ2-6, is KAGVTQTPRYLIKTRGQQVTLSCSPISGHRSVSWYQQTPGQGLQFLFEYFSETQRNKGNFPGRFSGRQFSNSRSEMNVSTLELGDSALYLCASSLAGGSGANVLTFGAGSRLTVL.

This sequence joins TRBV10-2 and TRBJ2-2; perhaps TRBD1 as D (5 bases). CDR1 WSHSY and CDR2 SAAADI come from the germline V gene. V lost 8 bases, J lost 1 base, and 11 bases lay in between. This CDR3 region has 14 residues. CDR3 in DNA: TGCGCCAGCTGCGTTGGACAGAACACCGGGGAGCTGTTTTTT. Translated, it gives CASCVGQNTGELFF.

The chain uses TRBV7-9 and TRBJ2-2; 7 positions match TRBD1. Germline assignment: CDR1 SEHNR and CDR2 FQNEAQ (reference sequence). The CDR3 has 19 amino acids. The J segment lost 3 bases and the V segment lost 5 bases, leaving 18 bases of the junction unmatched. This CDR3 is CASSPISVRPTGDTGELFF. CDR3 bases: TGTGCCAGCAGCCCCATCTCCGTACGTCCTACAGGGGACACCGGGGAGCTGTTTTTT.

V and J are TRBV6-4 and TRBJ2-1; 10 bases fit TRBD2. Looked up from germline, CDR1 is MRHNA and CDR2 is SNTAGT. V lost 2 bases, J lost 4 bases, and 5 bases stayed unmatched. The CDR3 loop spans 16 amino acids. CDR3 nucleotide sequence: TGTGCCAGCAGTGACGGTCTAGCGGGAGAATACAATGAGCAGTTCTTC. Its translation: CASSDGLAGEYNEQFF.

The V gene is TRBV2, the J gene TRBJ1-1; 7 positions agree with TRBD1. With 6 bases clipped from V and 3 bases from J, the junction kept 7 bases outside the gene matches. CDR1 and CDR2 from the germline V gene are SNHLY and FYNNEI. The CDR3 runs to 14 residues. CDR3 nucleotides: TGTGCCAGCAGAAACGACAGGGAGGACACTGAAGCTTTCTTT. Translating gives CASRNDREDTEAFF. Based on the CDR3 plus reference TRBV2 and TRBJ1-1, the full variable domain is EPEVTQTPSHQVTQMGQEVILRCVPISNHLYFYWYRQILGQKVEFLVSFYNNEISEKSEIFDDQFSVERPDGSNFTLKIRSTKLEDSAMYFCASRNDREDTEAFFGQGTRLTVV.

J is TRBJ1-1 and V is TRBV3-1 (or the pseudogene TRBV3-2); D gene uncertain. The CDR3 runs 16 residues. In germline, CDR1 is LGHDT, CDR2 YNNKEL (reference sequence). Trimming pared 0 bases from V and 5 bases from J, leaving 16 bases between. The CDR3 is CASSQDMAPSGTEAFF. CDR3 nucleotide sequence: TGTGCCAGCAGCCAAGACATGGCCCCCTCGGGTACTGAAGCTTTCTTT.

The genes are TRBV2 and TRBJ1-4; 8 bases agree with TRBD1. Trimming cost V 6 bases and J 6 bases; bases outside gene matches: 12. The CDR3 sequence is 16 residues long. Germline CDR1 reads SNHLY; CDR2 reads FYNNEI. The CDR3 reads CASRLNTGGRYEKLFF. The CDR3 region has the DNA TGTGCCAGCAGACTAAACACAGGGGGGCGGTATGAAAAACTGTTTTTT.

This chain connects TRBV28 to TRBJ1-1; TRBD1 aligns across 8 bases. The length of the CDR3 is 14 residues. Germline assignment: CDR1 MDHEN and CDR2 SYDVKM. The ends lost 6 bases at V and 7 bases at J; junction bases unmatched: 10. The CDR3 here is CASRRQGSTLEAFF. CDR3 DNA sequence: TGTGCCAGCAGGAGACAGGGGTCAACACTTGAAGCTTTCTTT.

V is TRBV7-2 and J is TRBJ2-7, with D perhaps matching TRBD2 (7 bases). Trimming left V 6 bases short and J 1 base short, with 22 bases between. The CDR3 is 17 residues long. Germline CDR1 reads SGHTA; CDR2 reads FQGNSA. The CDR3 nucleotides are TGTGCCAGCAGTCGACCGTTGAGGGGGGGAAGATCCTACGAGCAGTACTTC. Translated, it gives CASSRPLRGGRSYEQYF.

The V call is TRBV4-3, the J call TRBJ2-7; the match to TRBD2 covers 11 bases. V was clipped by 0 bases and J by 3 bases; unmatched bases: 4. The CDR3 runs to 16 residues. Germline V lookup: CDR1 LGHNA, CDR2 YSLEER. The CDR3 region is CASSQEWTSGFYEQYF. In nucleotides, the CDR3 is TGCGCCAGCAGCCAAGAGTGGACTAGCGGGTTCTACGAGCAGTACTTC.

This clone has more than one count but fewer than ten. The chain has TRBV28 and TRBJ1-2; tentative D call: TRBD1 (6 bases). This CDR3 contains 13 residues. Germline CDR1 is MDHEN and CDR2 is SYDVKM. Trimming took off 4 bases at V and 3 bases at J, with 9 bases between the two ends. CDR3 loop: CASSSQGDYGYTF. CDR3 DNA: TGTGCCAGCAGTTCACAGGGAGACTATGGCTACACCTTC.

The chain uses TRBV28 and TRBJ2-7; 11 bases map to TRBD1. CDR3 length equals 15 residues. The germline CDR1 and CDR2 sequences are MDHEN and SYDVKM. V lost 6 bases, J lost 2 bases, and 6 bases stayed unmatched. CDR3 protein: CASSPGQGAAYEQYF. The CDR3 DNA reads as TGTGCCAGCAGCCCCGGACAGGGGGCTGCCTACGAGCAGTACTTC.